The present TCR beta chain was sequenced within a study of cytomegalovirus exposure and HLA in healthy donors. This CDR3 has 15 amino acids. With 1 base clipped from V and 8 bases from J, the junction kept 4 bases outside the gene matches. Germline values: CDR1 MGHDK, CDR2 SYGVNS. With 60 Vbeta and 13 Jbeta primers, the PCR was carried out. Measured with immunoSEQ multiplex PCR; TCRdb has only the in-frame clones, and not every one. This sample carries some 270,000 clones, around 90% of them seen once, and the ten largest clones take about 1.7%. This chain uses TRBV25-1 with TRBJ1-6; 8 bases are shared with TRBD1. Sequences were obtained from PBMCs. The origin of this receptor is a girl aged 2 to 10 in good health and CMV-seronegative. The CDR3 bases are TGTGCCAGCAGTGAATGGGACAGGAGTTATTCACCCCTCCACTTT. Residues: CASSEWDRSYSPLHF.